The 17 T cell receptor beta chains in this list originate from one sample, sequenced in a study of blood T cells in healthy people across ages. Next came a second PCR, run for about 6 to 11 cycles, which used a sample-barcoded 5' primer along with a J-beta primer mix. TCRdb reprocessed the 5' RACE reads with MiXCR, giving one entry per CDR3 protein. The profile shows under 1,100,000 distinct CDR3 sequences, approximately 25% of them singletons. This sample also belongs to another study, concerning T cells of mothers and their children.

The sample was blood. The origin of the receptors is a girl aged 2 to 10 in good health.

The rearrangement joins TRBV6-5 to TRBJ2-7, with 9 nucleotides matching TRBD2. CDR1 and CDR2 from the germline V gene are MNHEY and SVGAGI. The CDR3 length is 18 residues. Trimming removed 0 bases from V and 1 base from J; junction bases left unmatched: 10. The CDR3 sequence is CASSYSITDLAGSYEQYF. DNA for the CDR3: TGTGCCAGCAGTTACTCGATAACGGACCTAGCGGGGTCCTACGAGCAGTACTTC.

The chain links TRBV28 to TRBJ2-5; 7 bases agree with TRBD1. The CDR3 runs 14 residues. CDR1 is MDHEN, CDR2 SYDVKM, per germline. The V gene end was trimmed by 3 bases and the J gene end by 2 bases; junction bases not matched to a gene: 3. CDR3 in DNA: TGTGCCAGCAGTTTGCGGACAGGACAAGAGACCCAGTACTTC. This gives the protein CASSLRTGQETQYF. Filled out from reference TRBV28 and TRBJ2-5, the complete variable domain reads DVKVTQSSRYLVKRTGEKVFLECVQDMDHENMFWYRQDPGLGLRLIYFSYDVKMKEKGDIPEGYSVSREKKERFSLILESASTNQTSMYLCASSLRTGQETQYFGPGTRLLVL.

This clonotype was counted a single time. CDR3 protein: CASSLNPLGQVDGYTF. The CDR3 nucleotides read TGTGCCAGCAGCCTAAATCCTCTGGGACAGGTGGACGGCTACACCTTC. The rearrangement uses TRBV14 and TRBJ1-2; TRBD1 matches at 8 bases. V trimming: 4 bases; J trimming: 8 bases; junction bases outside the gene matches: 15. This CDR3 comprises 16 residues. CDR1 and CDR2 (germline): SGHDN, FVKESK.

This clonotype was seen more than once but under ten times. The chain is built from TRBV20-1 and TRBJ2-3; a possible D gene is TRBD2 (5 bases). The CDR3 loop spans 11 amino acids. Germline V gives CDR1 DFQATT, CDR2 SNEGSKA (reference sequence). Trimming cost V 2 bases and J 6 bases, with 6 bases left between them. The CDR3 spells CSARSGDTQYF. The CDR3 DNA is TGCAGTGCTAGATCGGGGGATACGCAGTATTTT.

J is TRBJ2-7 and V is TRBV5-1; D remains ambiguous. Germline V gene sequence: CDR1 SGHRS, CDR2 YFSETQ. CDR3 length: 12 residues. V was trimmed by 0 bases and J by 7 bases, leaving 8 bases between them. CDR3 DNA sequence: TGCGCCAGCAGCTTGGATAAGTTAGAGCAGTACTTC. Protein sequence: CASSLDKLEQYF.

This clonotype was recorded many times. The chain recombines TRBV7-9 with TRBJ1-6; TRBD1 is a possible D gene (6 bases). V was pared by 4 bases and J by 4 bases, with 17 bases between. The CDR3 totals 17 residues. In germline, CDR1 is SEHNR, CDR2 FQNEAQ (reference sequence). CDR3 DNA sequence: TGTGCCAGCAGCTCGCCCTCGGACAGCTTGTATAATTCACCCCTCCACTTT. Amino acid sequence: CASSSPSDSLYNSPLHF. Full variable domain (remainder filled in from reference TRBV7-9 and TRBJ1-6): DTGVSQNPRHKITKRGQNVTFRCDPISEHNRLYWYRQTLGQGPEFLTYFQNEAQLEKSRLLSDRFSAERPKGSFSTLEIQRTEQGDSAMYLCASSSPSDSLYNSPLHFGNGTRLTVT.

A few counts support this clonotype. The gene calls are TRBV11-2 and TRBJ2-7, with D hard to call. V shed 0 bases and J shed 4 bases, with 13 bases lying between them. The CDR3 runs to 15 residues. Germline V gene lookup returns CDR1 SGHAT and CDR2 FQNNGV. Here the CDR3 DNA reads TGTGCCAGCAGCTTAGACAGAGGTTTGGGATACGAGCAGTACTTC. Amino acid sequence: CASSLDRGLGYEQYF.

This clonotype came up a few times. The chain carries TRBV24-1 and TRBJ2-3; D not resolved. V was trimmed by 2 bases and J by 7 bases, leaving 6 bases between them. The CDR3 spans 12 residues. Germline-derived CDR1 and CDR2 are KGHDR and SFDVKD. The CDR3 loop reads CATSDYNHTQYF. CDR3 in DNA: TGTGCCACCAGTGATTACAATCATACGCAGTATTTT.

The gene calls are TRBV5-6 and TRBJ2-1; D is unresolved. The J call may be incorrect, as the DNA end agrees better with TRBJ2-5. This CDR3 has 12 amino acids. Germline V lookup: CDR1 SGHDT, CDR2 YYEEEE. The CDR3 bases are TGTGCCAGCAGCCGAGGACCTGGGGTCCAGTACTTC. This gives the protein CASSRGPGVQYF.

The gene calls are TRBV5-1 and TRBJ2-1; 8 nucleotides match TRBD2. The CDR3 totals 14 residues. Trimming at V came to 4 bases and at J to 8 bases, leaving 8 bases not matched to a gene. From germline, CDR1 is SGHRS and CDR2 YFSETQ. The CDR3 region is CASSPGLDTYEQFF. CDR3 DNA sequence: TGCGCCAGCAGCCCGGGACTAGATACCTATGAGCAGTTCTTC.

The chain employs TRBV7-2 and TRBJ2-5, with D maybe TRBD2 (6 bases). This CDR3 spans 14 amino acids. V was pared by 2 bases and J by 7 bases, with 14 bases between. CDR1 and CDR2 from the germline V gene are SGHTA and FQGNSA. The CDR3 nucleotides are TGTGCCAGCAGCTTACGGGACCCCGGGGGGACCCAGTACTTC. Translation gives CASSLRDPGGTQYF.

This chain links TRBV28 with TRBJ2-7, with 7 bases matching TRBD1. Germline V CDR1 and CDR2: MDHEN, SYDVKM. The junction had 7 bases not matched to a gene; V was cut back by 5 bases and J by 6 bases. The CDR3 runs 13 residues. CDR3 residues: CASSPGQVGEQYF. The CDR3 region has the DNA TGTGCCAGCAGTCCTGGACAGGTCGGCGAGCAGTACTTC.

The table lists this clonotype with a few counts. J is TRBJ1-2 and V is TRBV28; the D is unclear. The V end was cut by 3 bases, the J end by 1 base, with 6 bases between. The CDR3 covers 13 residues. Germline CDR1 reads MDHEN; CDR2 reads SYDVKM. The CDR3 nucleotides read TGTGCCAGCAGTTTGTTGAATAACTATGGCTACACCTTC. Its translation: CASSLLNNYGYTF.

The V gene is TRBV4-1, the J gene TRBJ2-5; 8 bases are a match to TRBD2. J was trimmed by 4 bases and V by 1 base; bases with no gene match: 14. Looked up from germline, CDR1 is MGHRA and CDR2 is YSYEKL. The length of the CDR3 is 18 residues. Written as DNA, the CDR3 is TGCGCCAGCAGCCAAGTAGGGGGAGTAGCGGGGCCGGGAGAGACCCAGTACTTC. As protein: CASSQVGGVAGPGETQYF.

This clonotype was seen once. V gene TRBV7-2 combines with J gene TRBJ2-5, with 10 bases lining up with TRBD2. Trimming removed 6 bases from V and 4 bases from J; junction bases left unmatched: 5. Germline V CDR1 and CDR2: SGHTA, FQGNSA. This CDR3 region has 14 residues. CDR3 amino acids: CASREAGGAETQYF. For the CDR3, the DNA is TGTGCCAGCAGGGAAGCGGGGGGGGCAGAGACCCAGTACTTC.

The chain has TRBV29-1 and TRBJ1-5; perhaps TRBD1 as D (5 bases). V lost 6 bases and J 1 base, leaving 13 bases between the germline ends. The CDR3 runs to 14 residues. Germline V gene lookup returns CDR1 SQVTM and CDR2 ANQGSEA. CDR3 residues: CSVAGTESNQPQHF. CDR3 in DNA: TGCAGCGTGGCCGGGACTGAGAGCAATCAGCCCCAGCATTTT. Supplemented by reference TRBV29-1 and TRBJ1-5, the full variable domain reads SAVISQKPSRDICQRGTSLTIQCQVDSQVTMMFWYRQQPGQSLTLIATANQGSEATYESGFVIDKFPISRPNLTFSTLTVSNMSPEDSSIYLCSVAGTESNQPQHFGDGTRLSIL.

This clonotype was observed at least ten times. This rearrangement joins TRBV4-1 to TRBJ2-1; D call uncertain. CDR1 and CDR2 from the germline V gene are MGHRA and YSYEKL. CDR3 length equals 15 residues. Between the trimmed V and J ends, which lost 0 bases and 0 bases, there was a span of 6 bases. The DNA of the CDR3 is TGCGCCAGCAGCCAAGAACCTTACTCCTACAATGAGCAGTTCTTC. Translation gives CASSQEPYSYNEQFF.